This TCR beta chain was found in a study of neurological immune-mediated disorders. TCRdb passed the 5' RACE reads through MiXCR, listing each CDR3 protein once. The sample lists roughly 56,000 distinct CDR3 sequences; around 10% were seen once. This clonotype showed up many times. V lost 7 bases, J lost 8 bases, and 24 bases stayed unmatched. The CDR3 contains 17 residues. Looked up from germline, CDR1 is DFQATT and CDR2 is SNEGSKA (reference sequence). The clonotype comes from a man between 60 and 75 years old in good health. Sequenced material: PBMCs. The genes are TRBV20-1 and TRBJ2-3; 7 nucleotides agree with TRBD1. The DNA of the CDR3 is TGCAGTGTTCAAGTTAAGCCCGGGACAGTGGGTCGTGGTACGCAGTATTTT. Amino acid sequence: CSVQVKPGTVGRGTQYF.